A single TCR beta chain is shown here with its context. Between the trimmed V and J ends, which lost 1 base and 8 bases, there was a span of 10 bases. Germline V CDR1 and CDR2: SGDLS, YYNGEE. The CDR3 extends over 13 amino acids. This specimen belongs to a study of CD8+CD57+ T cells in acquired aplastic anemia. The template for TCR beta VDJ and CDR3 sequence profiling was genomic DNA. TCRdb passed the reads through MiXCR, listing each CDR3 protein once. The data contain more than 250,000 distinct CDR3 sequences, 82% of them singletons. An expansion of CD8+CD57+ cells by flow cytometry had been shown in patients chosen for sequencing.

The J gene is TRBJ2-1, the V gene TRBV9, with D perhaps TRBD1 (5 bases). The receptor's source is a human donor with aplastic anemia. Sequencing was carried out using sorted CD4+, CD8+, or CD8+CD57+ T cells (not recorded which) from PBMCs. The CDR3 nucleotides read TGTGCCAGCAGCGTAAGGGGCGTGGATGAGCAGTTCTTC. It encodes CASSVRGVDEQFF. The full variable domain, in which reference TRBV9 and TRBJ2-1 provide the parts outside the CDR3, is DSGVTQTPKHLITATGQRVTLRCSPRSGDLSVYWYQQSLDQGLQFLIQYYNGEERAKGNILERFSAQQFPDLHSELNLSSLELGDSALYFCASSVRGVDEQFFGPGTRLTVL.